This entry features one T cell receptor beta chain sequence. The sample comes from a study of cytomegalovirus exposure and HLA in healthy donors. Study-level background: The approximately 120 validation repertoires, a later analysis reported, used the same platform as the approximately 700 first-cohort repertoires.

Only in-frame clones appear in the TCRdb table, and some are missing; sequencing was by immunoSEQ multiplex PCR. The profile shows 70,000 or so clones, roughly 94% of them singletons. The V segment lost 2 bases and the J segment 4 bases; nucleotides outside the gene matches: 15. Germline CDR1 is MGHRA and CDR2 is YSYEKL. CDR3 length equals 21 residues. This clonotype was sampled from a woman younger than 35 in good health and CMV-seropositive. The chain links TRBV4-1 to TRBJ2-1; TRBD2 matches at 15 bases. Material: PBMCs. The CDR3 coding sequence is TGCGCCAGCAGCCAAACCCTCTCCGGGACTAGCGGGGGGCGGAAATACAATGAGCAGTTCTTC. Residues: CASSQTLSGTSGGRKYNEQFF.